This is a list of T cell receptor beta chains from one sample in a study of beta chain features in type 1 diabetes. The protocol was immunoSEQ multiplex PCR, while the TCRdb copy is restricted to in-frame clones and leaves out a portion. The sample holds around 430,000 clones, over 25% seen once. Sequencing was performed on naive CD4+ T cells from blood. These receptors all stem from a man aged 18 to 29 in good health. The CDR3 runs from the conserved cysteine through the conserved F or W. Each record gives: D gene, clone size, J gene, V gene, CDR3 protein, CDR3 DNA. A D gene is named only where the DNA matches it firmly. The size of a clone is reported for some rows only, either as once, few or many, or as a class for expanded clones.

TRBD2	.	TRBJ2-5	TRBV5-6	CASSLLAGGPGETQYF	TGTGCCAGCAGCTTGCTAGCGGGAGGGCCTGGGGAGACCCAGTACTTC
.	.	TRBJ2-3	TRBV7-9	CASTTDSTDTQYF	TGTGCCAGCACCACGGACAGCACAGATACGCAGTATTTT
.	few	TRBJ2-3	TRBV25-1	CASSETRYGAVWQYF	TGTGCCAGCAGTGAAACTCGATATGGGGCGGTTTGGCAGTATTTT
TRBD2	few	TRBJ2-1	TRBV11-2	CASSALAGGPQKNEQFF	TGTGCCAGCAGCGCACTAGCGGGAGGGCCACAGAAAAATGAGCAGTTCTTC
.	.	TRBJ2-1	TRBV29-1	CSVEVEGKAQYDEQFF	TGCAGCGTTGAAGTTGAGGGGAAGGCACAGTACGATGAGCAGTTCTTC
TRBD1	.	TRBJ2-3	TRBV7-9	CASSFGQGAMDTQYF	TGTGCCAGCAGCTTTGGACAGGGGGCAATGGATACGCAGTATTTT
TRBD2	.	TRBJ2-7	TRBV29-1	CSVDGLAGTYEQYF	TGCAGCGTTGATGGGCTAGCGGGCACCTACGAGCAGTACTTC
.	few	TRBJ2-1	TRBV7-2	CASSLARPSVSNEQFF	TGTGCCAGCAGCTTAGCGAGGCCTAGCGTGTCCAATGAGCAGTTCTTC
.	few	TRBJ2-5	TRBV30	CAWSDGSGETQYF	TGTGCCTGGAGTGACGGAAGCGGGGAGACCCAGTACTTC
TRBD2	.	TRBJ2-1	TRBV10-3	CAISEYRTSGSNEQFF	TGTGCCATCAGTGAGTATCGGACTAGCGGGAGCAATGAGCAGTTCTTC
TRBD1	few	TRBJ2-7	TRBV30	CAWGTGGRYEQYF	TGTGCCTGGGGGACAGGGGGCAGGTACGAGCAGTACTTC
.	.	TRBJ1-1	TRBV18	CASSPTGTPGGEAFF	TGTGCCAGCTCACCAACCGGGACGCCGGGGGGTGAAGCTTTCTTT
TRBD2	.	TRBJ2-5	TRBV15	CATSRKGLAGGETQYF	TGTGCCACCAGCAGAAAGGGACTAGCGGGAGGTGAGACCCAGTACTTC
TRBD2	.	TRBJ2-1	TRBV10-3	CAITLSAGGPNEQFF	TGTGCCATCACCCTCTCCGCGGGAGGGCCCAATGAGCAGTTCTTC
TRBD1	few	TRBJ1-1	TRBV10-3	CAIRRGQGENTEAFF	TGTGCCATCAGAAGAGGACAGGGAGAGAACACTGAAGCTTTCTTT